This T cell receptor (beta chain) was profiled in a study of cytotoxic CD8 clonotypes in ibrutinib-treated CLL. Background on the study: Mean productive templates were roughly 280,000; mean productive rearrangements were roughly 90,000.

Method: immunoSEQ multiplex PCR; TCRdb's copy keeps in-frame clones and lacks some. The sample shows about 200,000 clones, over 60% of them seen only once. CDR3 length: 11 residues. Germline V lookup: CDR1 SQVTM, CDR2 ANQGSEA. Deletions cut 7 bases from V and 2 bases from J, with 5 bases between. This clone showed up just a few times. The same CDR3 arises from other DNA sequences in this sample as well. Sequenced material: PBMCs, taken after 24 months of ibrutinib treatment. The rearrangement uses TRBV29-1 and TRBJ2-2; D unclear. The sequence came from a human donor with chronic lymphocytic leukemia. In nucleotides, the CDR3 is TGCAGCGGAGGTAACACCGGGGAGCTGTTTTTT. Its translation: CSGGNTGELFF.